This T cell receptor beta chain emerged from a study of human versus mouse CDR3 diversity and MHC coevolution. Clones were sequenced by immunoSEQ multiplex PCR, and TCRdb holds only the in-frame ones, with some missing. This sample has 60,000 to 95,000 clones, with about nine tenths found just once. Sorting isolated naive CD4 T cells lacking CD45RO and expressing CD62L. The V and J ends lost 4 bases and 7 bases respectively, with 16 bases between them. CDR3 length equals 15 residues. CDR1 is MNHEY, CDR2 SVGAGI, per germline. The chain employs TRBV6-5 and TRBJ1-4, with D possibly matching TRBD1 (5 bases). Sequencing input: naive CD4+ T cells from blood. Subset denoted: CD45RO-negative CD62L-positive naive CD4 T cells. The origin of this receptor is a person aged 30 to 69 in good health. The CDR3 loop is CASSWSGRGGEKLFF. In nucleotides, the CDR3 is TGTGCCAGCAGTTGGTCCGGGAGGGGCGGTGAAAAACTGTTTTTT.